This record concerns one T cell receptor beta chain sequence. Trimming took 2 bases from V and 3 from J, leaving 8 bases between them. There are 13 residues in the CDR3. Per germline, CDR1 SGHRS and CDR2 YFSETQ. The data were obtained in a study of T cell changes during pregnancy in multiple sclerosis. Measured with immunoSEQ multiplex PCR; TCRdb has only the in-frame clones, and not every one. The sample consists of 55,000 to 85,000 clones, about 90% of them appearing once. This receptor was identified in a female donor with multiple sclerosis, enrolled in a pregnancy study. The chain employs TRBV5-1 and TRBJ1-2, with D unclear. The starting material was CD4+ T cells from peripheral blood mononuclear cells, obtained after pregnancy. CDR3 region: CASSFTAYYGYTF. The CDR3 nucleotides are TGCGCCAGCAGCTTCACAGCTTACTATGGCTACACCTTC. Using reference TRBV5-1 and TRBJ1-2 for the parts outside the CDR3, the full variable domain is KAGVTQTPRYLIKTRGQQVTLSCSPISGHRSVSWYQQTPGQGLQFLFEYFSETQRNKGNFPGRFSGRQFSNSRSEMNVSTLELGDSALYLCASSFTAYYGYTFGSGTRLTVV.